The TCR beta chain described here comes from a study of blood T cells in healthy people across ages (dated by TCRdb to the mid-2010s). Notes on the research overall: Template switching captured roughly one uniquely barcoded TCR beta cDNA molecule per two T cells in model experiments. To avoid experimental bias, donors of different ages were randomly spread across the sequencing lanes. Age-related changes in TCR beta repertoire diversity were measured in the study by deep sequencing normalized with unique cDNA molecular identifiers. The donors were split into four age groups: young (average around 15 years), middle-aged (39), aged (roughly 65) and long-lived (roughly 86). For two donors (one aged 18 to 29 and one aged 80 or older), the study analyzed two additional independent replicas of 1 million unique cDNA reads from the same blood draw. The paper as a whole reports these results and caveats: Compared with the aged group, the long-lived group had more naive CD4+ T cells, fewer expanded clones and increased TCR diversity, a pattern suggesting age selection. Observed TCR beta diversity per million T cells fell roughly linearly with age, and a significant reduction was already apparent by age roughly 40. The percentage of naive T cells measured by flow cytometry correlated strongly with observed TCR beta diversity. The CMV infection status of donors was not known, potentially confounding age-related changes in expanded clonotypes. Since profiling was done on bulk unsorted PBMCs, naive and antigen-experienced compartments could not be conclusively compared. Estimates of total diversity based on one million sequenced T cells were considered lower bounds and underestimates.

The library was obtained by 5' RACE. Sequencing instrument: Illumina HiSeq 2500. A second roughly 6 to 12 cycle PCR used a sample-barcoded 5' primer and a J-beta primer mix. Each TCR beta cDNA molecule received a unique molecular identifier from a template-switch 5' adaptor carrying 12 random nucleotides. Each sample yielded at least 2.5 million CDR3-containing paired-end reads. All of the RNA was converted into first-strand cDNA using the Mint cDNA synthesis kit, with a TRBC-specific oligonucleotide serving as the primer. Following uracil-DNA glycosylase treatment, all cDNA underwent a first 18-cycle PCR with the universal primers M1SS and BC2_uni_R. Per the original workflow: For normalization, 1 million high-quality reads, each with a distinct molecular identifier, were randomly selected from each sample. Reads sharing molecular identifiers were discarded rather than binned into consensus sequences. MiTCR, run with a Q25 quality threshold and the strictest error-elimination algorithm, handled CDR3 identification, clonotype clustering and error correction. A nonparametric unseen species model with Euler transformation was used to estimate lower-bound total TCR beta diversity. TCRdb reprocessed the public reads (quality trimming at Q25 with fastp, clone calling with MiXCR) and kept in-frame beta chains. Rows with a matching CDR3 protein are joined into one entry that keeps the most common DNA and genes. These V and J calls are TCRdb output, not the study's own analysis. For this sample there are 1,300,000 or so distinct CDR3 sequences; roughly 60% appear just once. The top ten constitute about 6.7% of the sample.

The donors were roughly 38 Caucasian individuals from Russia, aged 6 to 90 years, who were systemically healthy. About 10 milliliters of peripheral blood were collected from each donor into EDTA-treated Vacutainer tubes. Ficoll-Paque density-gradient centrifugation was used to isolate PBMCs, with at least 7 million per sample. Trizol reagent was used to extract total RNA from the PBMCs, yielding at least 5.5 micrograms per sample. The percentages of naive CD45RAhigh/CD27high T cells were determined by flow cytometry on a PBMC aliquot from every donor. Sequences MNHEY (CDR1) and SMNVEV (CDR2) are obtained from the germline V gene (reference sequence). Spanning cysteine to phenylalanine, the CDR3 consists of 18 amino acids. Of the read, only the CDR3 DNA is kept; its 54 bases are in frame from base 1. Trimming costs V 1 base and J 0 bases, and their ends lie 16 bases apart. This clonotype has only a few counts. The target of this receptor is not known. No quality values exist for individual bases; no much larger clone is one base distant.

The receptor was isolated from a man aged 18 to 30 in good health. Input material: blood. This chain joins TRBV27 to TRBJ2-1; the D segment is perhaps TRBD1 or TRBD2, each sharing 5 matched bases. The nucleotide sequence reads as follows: TGTGCCAGCAGTTTATACACCAGGGACCACACCTCCTACAATGAGCAGTTCTTC. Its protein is CASSLYTRDHTSYNEQFF.